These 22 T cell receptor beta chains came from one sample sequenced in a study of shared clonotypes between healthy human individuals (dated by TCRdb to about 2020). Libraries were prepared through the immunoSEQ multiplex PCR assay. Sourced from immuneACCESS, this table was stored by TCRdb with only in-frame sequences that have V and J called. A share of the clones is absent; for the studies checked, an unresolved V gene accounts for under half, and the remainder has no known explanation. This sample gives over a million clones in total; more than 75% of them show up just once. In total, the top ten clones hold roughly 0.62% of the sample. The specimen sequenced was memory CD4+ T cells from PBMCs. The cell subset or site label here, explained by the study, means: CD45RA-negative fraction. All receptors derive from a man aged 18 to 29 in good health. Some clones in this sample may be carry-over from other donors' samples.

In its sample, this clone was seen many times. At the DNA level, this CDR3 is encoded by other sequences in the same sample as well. CDR3 in amino acids: CASSLAQGYEQYF. Written as DNA, the CDR3 is TGTGCCAGCAGCTTGGCACAGGGCTACGAGCAGTACTTC. The chain links TRBV11-2 to TRBJ2-7; possibly TRBD1 for D (6 bases). Trimming shortened V by 3 bases and J by 3 bases, and 9 bases separated the two germline ends. This CDR3 region has 13 residues. Germline values: CDR1 SGHAT, CDR2 FQNNGV.

CDR3 region: CAWSRQGGEQFF. As DNA, the CDR3 is TGTGCCTGGAGTCGACAGGGGGGCGAGCAGTTCTTC. The chain joins TRBV30 to TRBJ2-1; TRBD1 aligns across 9 bases. Germline V gene lookup returns CDR1 GTSNPN and CDR2 SVGIG (reference sequence). The V and J ends lost 2 bases and 10 bases, in that order; junction bases with no gene match: 3. The CDR3 loop spans 12 amino acids. Variable domain in full (rest from reference TRBV30 and TRBJ2-1): SQTIHQWPATLVQPVGSPLSLECTVEGTSNPNLYWYRQAAGRGLQLLFYSVGIGQISSEVPQNLSASRPQDRQFILSSKKLLLSDSGFYLCAWSRQGGEQFFGPGTRLTVL.

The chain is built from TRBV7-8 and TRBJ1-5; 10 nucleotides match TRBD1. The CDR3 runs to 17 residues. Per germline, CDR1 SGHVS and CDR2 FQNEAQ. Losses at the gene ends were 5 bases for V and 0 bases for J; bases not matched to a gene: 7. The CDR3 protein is CASSRTGGAYSNQPQHF. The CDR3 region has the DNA TGTGCCAGCAGCCGGACAGGGGGGGCTTATAGCAATCAGCCCCAGCATTTT.

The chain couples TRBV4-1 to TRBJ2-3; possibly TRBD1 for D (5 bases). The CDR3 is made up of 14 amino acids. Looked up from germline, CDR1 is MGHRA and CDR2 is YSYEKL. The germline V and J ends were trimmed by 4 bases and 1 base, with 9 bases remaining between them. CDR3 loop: CASSLGARTDTQYF. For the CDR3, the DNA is TGCGCCAGCAGCCTAGGGGCTCGCACAGATACGCAGTATTTT.

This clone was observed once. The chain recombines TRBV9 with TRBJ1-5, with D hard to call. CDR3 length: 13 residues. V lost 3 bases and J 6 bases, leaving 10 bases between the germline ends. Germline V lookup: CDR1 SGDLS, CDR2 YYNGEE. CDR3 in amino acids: CASSGLAGQPQHF. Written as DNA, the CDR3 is TGTGCCAGCAGCGGCCTTGCGGGTCAGCCCCAGCATTTT.

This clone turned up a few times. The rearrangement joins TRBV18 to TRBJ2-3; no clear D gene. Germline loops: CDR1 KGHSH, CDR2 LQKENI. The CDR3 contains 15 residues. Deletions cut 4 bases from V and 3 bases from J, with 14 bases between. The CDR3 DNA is TGTGCCAGCTCACTCTTGACGGCCGCAACAGATACGCAGTATTTT. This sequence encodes CASSLLTAATDTQYF.

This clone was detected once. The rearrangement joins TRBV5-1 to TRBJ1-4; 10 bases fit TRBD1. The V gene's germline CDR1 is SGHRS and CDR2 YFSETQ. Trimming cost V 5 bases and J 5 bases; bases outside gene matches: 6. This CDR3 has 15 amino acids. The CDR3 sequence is CASSSGQGINEKLFF. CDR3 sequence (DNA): TGCGCCAGCAGTTCGGGACAGGGGATCAATGAAAAACTGTTTTTT.

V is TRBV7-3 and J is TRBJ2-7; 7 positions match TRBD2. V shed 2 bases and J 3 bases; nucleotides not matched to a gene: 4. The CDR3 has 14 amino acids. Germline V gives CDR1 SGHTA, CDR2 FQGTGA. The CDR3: CASSLGGSNYEQYF. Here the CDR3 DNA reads TGTGCCAGCAGCTTAGGCGGGAGTAACTACGAGCAGTACTTC.

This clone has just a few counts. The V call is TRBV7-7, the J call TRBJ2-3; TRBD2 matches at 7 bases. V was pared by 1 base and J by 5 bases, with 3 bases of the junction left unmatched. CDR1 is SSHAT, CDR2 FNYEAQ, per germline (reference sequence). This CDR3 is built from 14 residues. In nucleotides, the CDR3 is TGTGCCAGCAGCTTAGGGCCGGGGGGAGATACGCAGTATTTT. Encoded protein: CASSLGPGGDTQYF.

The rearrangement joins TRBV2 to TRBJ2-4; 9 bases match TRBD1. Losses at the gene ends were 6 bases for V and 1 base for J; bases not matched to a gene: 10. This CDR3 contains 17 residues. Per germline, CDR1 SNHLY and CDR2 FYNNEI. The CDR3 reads CASSALQGAAAKNIQYF. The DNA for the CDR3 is TGTGCCAGCAGCGCTCTACAGGGGGCGGCGGCCAAAAACATTCAGTACTTC.

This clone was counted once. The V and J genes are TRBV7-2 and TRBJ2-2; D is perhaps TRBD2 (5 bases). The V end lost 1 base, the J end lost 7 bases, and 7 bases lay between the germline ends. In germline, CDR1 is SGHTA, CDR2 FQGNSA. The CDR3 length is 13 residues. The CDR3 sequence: CASSLESGGELFF. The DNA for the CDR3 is TGTGCCAGCAGCTTAGAAAGCGGCGGGGAGCTGTTTTTT.

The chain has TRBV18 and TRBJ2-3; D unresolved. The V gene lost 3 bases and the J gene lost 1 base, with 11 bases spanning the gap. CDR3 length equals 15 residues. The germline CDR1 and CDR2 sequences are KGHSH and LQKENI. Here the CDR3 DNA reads TGTGCCAGCTCACCTTGGTCTAGGGGCACAGATACGCAGTATTTT. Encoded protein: CASSPWSRGTDTQYF.

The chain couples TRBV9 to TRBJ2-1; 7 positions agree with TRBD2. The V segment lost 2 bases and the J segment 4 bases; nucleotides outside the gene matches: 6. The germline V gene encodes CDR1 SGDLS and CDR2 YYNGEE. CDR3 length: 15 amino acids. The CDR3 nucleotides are TGTGCCAGCAGCGTCGACGCGGGAGAGTACAATGAGCAGTTCTTC. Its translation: CASSVDAGEYNEQFF. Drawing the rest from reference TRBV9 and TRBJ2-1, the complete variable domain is DSGVTQTPKHLITATGQRVTLRCSPRSGDLSVYWYQQSLDQGLQFLIQYYNGEERAKGNILERFSAQQFPDLHSELNLSSLELGDSALYFCASSVDAGEYNEQFFGPGTRLTVL.

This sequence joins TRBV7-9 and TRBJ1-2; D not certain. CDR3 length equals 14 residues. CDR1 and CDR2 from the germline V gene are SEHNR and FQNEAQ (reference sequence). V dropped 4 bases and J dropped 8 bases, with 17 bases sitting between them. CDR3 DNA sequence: TGTGCCAGCAGCTCGAAACGGGCTTCGGGAGGCTACACCTTC. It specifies CASSSKRASGGYTF.

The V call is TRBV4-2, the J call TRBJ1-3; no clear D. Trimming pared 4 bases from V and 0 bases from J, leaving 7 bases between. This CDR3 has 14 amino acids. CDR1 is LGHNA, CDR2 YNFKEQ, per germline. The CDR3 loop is CASSPADSGNTIYF. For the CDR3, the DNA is TGTGCCAGCAGCCCCGCAGACTCTGGAAACACCATATATTTT.

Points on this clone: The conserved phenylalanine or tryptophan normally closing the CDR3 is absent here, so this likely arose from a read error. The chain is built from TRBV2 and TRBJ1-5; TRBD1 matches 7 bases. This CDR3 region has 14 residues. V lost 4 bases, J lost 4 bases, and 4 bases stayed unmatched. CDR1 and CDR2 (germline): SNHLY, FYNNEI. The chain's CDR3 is CASSGGQLNQPQHS. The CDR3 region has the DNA TGTGCCAGCAGTGGGGGACAGCTTAATCAGCCCCAGCATTCT.

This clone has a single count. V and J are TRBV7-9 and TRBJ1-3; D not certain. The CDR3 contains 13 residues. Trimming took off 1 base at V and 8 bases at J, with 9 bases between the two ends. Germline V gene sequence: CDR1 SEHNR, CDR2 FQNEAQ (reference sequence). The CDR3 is CASSLGAGDTIYF. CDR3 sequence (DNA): TGTGCCAGCAGCTTAGGGGCGGGTGACACCATATATTTT.

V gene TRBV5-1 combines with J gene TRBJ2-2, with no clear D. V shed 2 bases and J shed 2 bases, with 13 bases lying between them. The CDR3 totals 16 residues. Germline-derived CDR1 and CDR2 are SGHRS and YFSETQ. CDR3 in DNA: TGCGCCAGCAGCTTCAGCGCCTTATCTAACACCGGGGAGCTGTTTTTT. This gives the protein CASSFSALSNTGELFF.

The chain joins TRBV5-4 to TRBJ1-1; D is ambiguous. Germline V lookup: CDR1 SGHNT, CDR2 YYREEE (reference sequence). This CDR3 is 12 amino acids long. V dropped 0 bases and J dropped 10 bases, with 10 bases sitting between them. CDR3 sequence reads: CASSLEANVAFF. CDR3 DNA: TGTGCCAGCAGCTTGGAAGCTAATGTAGCTTTCTTT. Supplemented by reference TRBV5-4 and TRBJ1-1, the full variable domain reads ETGVTQSPTHLIKTRGQQVTLRCSSQSGHNTVSWYQQALGQGPQFIFQYYREEENGRGNFPPRFSGLQFPNYSSELNVNALELDDSALYLCASSLEANVAFFGQGTRLTVV.

The CDR3 DNA sequence: TGTGCCAGCAGTTCACCAGGACAGGGCTACGAGCAGTACTTC. This translates into CASSSPGQGYEQYF. The chain joins TRBV27 to TRBJ2-7; 8 bases fit TRBD1. Germline V gene sequence: CDR1 MNHEY, CDR2 SMNVEV (reference sequence). The V segment lost 4 bases and the J segment 3 bases; nucleotides outside the gene matches: 5. The CDR3 has 14 residues.

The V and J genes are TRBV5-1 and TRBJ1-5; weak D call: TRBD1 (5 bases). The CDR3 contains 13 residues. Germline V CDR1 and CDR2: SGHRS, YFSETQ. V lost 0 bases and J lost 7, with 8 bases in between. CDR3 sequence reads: CASSLGGGQPQHF. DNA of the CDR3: TGCGCCAGCAGCTTGGGGGGCGGGCAGCCCCAGCATTTT.

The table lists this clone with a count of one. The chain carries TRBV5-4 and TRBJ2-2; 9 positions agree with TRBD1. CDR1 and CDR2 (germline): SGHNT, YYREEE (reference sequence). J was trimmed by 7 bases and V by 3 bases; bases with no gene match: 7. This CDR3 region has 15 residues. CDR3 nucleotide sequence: TGTGCCAGCAGCTCGAACCGGGACAGGGTCGGGGAGCTGTTTTTT. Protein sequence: CASSSNRDRVGELFF.